These 15 T cell receptor beta chains were all obtained from the same sample, sequenced in a study of vaccination effects on CD4 cells after COVID-19. Their specific antigens are unknown. Clones were read by immunoSEQ multiplex PCR, and TCRdb kept only the in-frame ones, dropping some. The sample lists about 60,000 clones, 80% to 90% seen once, with about 2.4% in the top ten. ViraFEST used viral peptide pools to expand antigen-specific CD4+ T cells before sequencing. Scientists isolated CD4+ T cells after a roughly ten-day culture period ended. The source was CD4+ T cells from PBMCs cultured with HCoV-229E spike peptides, collected before COVID-19 vaccination. The receptor set was obtained from a human donor who received a COVID-19 vaccine.

The chain has TRBV2 and TRBJ2-6; D remains ambiguous. Deletions cut 5 bases from V and 0 bases from J, with 11 bases between. Germline loops: CDR1 SNHLY, CDR2 FYNNEI. This CDR3 contains 16 residues. The CDR3 bases are TGTGCCAGCAGTCCCGACGAAAGCTCTGGGGCCAACGTCCTGACTTTC. The encoded protein is CASSPDESSGANVLTF.

This clone was seen a few times. The rearrangement links TRBV6-1 to TRBJ1-6; D may be TRBD1 (6 bases). The germline V and J ends were trimmed by 0 bases and 12 bases, with 12 bases remaining between them. CDR1 and CDR2 from the germline V gene are MNHNS and SASEGT. The CDR3 runs 14 residues. The CDR3 DNA sequence: TGTGCCAGCAGTGAAGCGACAGGTCTTAGACCCCTCCACTTT. This sequence encodes CASSEATGLRPLHF.

The V and J genes are TRBV28 and TRBJ1-2; no clear D. The germline CDR1 and CDR2 sequences are MDHEN and SYDVKM. Deletions cut 3 bases from V and 0 bases from J, with 2 bases between. CDR3 length equals 12 residues. CDR3 nucleotide sequence: TGTGCCAGCAGTTTGACTAACTATGGCTACACCTTC. This translates into CASSLTNYGYTF.

The V call is TRBV5-1, the J call TRBJ2-1; 8 nucleotides line up with TRBD2. Germline CDR1 SGHRS, CDR2 YFSETQ. This CDR3 contains 14 residues. Trimming at V came to 7 bases and at J to 7 bases, leaving 10 bases not matched to a gene. DNA of the CDR3: TGCGCCAGCGGACGGGGGGGGCCGAAAAATGAGCAGTTCTTC. Translating it yields CASGRGGPKNEQFF.

The chain joins TRBV19 to TRBJ2-2, with a possible D match to TRBD2 (5 bases). Trimming removed 2 bases from V and 5 bases from J, with 6 bases in between. Germline CDR1 is LNHDA and CDR2 is SQIVND (reference sequence). CDR3 size: 13 residues. The CDR3 reads CASSIRGTGELFF. CDR3 in DNA: TGTGCCAGTAGTATACGGGGTACCGGGGAGCTGTTTTTT.

This chain links TRBV5-1 with TRBJ1-1, with D possibly matching TRBD1 (6 bases). V lost 0 bases to trimming and J lost 6 bases, with 12 bases between them. This CDR3 has 14 amino acids. Germline V gene lookup returns CDR1 SGHRS and CDR2 YFSETQ. The CDR3 loop reads CASSLAHGGAEAFF. CDR3 coding DNA: TGCGCCAGCAGCTTGGCACACGGGGGCGCTGAAGCTTTCTTT.

The chain links TRBV7-9 to TRBJ2-3; TRBD2 matches 7 bases. The CDR3 spans 15 residues. V was clipped by 8 bases and J by 0 bases; unmatched bases: 8. Germline V lookup: CDR1 SEHNR, CDR2 FQNEAQ (reference sequence). The CDR3 loop is CASLSGGSSTDTQYF. CDR3 bases: TGTGCCAGCCTCTCCGGGGGGTCTAGCACAGATACGCAGTATTTT.

This chain connects TRBV7-2 to TRBJ1-5; the match to TRBD1 covers 7 bases. Per germline, CDR1 SGHTA and CDR2 FQGNSA. The CDR3 consists of 18 residues. V trimming: 5 bases; J trimming: 1 base; junction bases outside the gene matches: 14. Here the CDR3 reads CASSPLAGGSASNQPQHF. The CDR3 DNA reads as TGTGCCAGCAGCCCCCTGGCAGGGGGATCAGCGAGCAATCAGCCCCAGCATTTT.

The V gene is TRBV4-2, the J gene TRBJ1-5; D is possibly TRBD1 (5 bases). This CDR3 is 16 amino acids long. Per the germline V gene, CDR1 is LGHNA and CDR2 is YNFKEQ. Trimming pared 3 bases from V and 5 bases from J, leaving 17 bases between. The DNA of the CDR3 is TGTGCCAGCAGCCATGGGGGGAGACAGACAGATCAGCCCCAGCATTTT. Protein product: CASSHGGRQTDQPQHF.

The sample holds a few counts of this clone. The chain couples TRBV2 to TRBJ1-3; D not resolved. Trimming cost V 3 bases and J 9 bases, with 9 bases left between them. The germline CDR1 and CDR2 sequences are SNHLY and FYNNEI. The CDR3 has 12 residues. The CDR3 coding sequence is TGTGCCAGCAGTGACCCAGCGGGCACCATATATTTT. Protein: CASSDPAGTIYF.

The chain employs TRBV19 and TRBJ2-5; unclear D gene. V was pared by 5 bases and J by 0 bases, with 13 bases between. The length of the CDR3 is 15 residues. CDR1 and CDR2 from the germline V gene are LNHDA and SQIVND (reference sequence). CDR3 DNA: TGTGCCAGTAGTTCAAGAACCCTGTACCAAGAGACCCAGTACTTC. Translation: CASSSRTLYQETQYF.

This clone was detected once. The chain links TRBV7-9 to TRBJ2-6, with unresolved D. The germline V gene has CDR1 SEHNR and CDR2 FQNEAQ (reference sequence). Trimming removed 10 bases from V and 1 base from J, with 11 bases in between. There are 14 residues in the CDR3. The DNA for the CDR3 is TGTGCCACAATAATAGGGTCTGGGGCCAACGTCCTGACTTTC. This codes for CATIIGSGANVLTF.

This sequence joins TRBV15 and TRBJ2-5, with D uncertain. Trimming pared 5 bases from V and 2 bases from J, leaving 12 bases between. Germline CDR1 reads LNHNV; CDR2 reads YYDKDF (reference sequence). There are 14 residues in the CDR3. The CDR3 protein is CATSVRRIQETQYF. In DNA, the CDR3 is TGTGCCACCAGCGTACGACGCATACAAGAGACCCAGTACTTC.

This clone appeared a single time. The chain employs TRBV10-3 and TRBJ2-7, with D tentatively TRBD1 (6 bases). Germline V CDR1 and CDR2: ENHRY, SYGVKD. V was shortened by 0 bases and J by 6 bases, with 15 bases between the two germline ends. CDR3 length equals 15 residues. The CDR3 DNA reads TGTGCCATCAGTGAGTCTGGTTCAGGGGTTGGCGAGCAGTACGTC. Its translation: CAISESGSGVGEQYV.

The chain recombines TRBV6-5 with TRBJ1-6; D is undetermined. Germline V gene lookup returns CDR1 MNHEY and CDR2 SVGAGI. CDR3 length: 13 residues. V was shortened by 6 bases and J by 6 bases, with 9 bases between the two germline ends. The CDR3 loop reads CASRYRLNSPLHF. As DNA, the CDR3 is TGTGCCAGCAGGTACCGCCTTAATTCACCCCTCCACTTT.